One and the same sample provided the 31 T cell receptor beta chains below, sequenced in a study of T-cell memory formation after mild COVID-19. TCRdb recomputed calls from the 5' RACE reads with MiXCR, one row per CDR3 protein. The sample records under 300,000 distinct CDR3 sequences, 8% to 10% being singletons. The sample comprised PBMCs or a T cell subset sorted from them (not recorded which). All receptors come from a man aged 18 to 35 who had mild COVID-19 (a few samples of this study predate the infection). Cell type and time point are not known.

The genes are TRBV20-1 and TRBJ2-7; D possibly uses TRBD1 or TRBD2 (5 bases each). This CDR3 has 14 amino acids. Trimming removed 5 bases from V and 2 bases from J, with 16 bases in between. In germline, CDR1 is DFQATT, CDR2 SNEGSKA (reference sequence). The CDR3 protein is CSAGGPGRPYEQYF. CDR3 nucleotides: TGCAGTGCTGGGGGACCGGGAAGGCCCTACGAGCAGTACTTC.

The genes are TRBV15 and TRBJ1-1, with 10 bases lining up with TRBD1. V was pared by 5 bases and J by 5 bases, with 8 bases of the junction left unmatched. This CDR3 has 15 residues. Germline CDR1 is LNHNV and CDR2 is YYDKDF (reference sequence). CDR3 sequence reads: CATSGTGVRWTEAFF. As DNA, the CDR3 is TGTGCCACCAGCGGGACAGGGGTTCGATGGACTGAAGCTTTCTTT.

This clonotype has more than one count but fewer than ten. This rearrangement joins TRBV4-1 to TRBJ2-1; D is unclear. Germline V gene sequence: CDR1 MGHRA, CDR2 YSYEKL. V lost 4 bases and J 1 base, leaving 17 bases between the germline ends. This CDR3 is built from 17 residues. The CDR3 here is CASSPFLRRRSYNEQFF. CDR3 sequence (DNA): TGCGCCAGCAGCCCCTTCTTGCGGCGTAGGTCCTACAATGAGCAGTTCTTC.

The table lists this clonotype with many counts. This chain connects TRBV12-3 or TRBV12-4 to TRBJ2-7; 8 nucleotides match TRBD1. V was pared by 8 bases and J by 12 bases, with 12 bases of the junction left unmatched. This CDR3 has 12 residues. The DNA for the CDR3 is TGTGCCAGCGGGTGGACAGGGATGAATTGGTACTTC. It is translated as CASGWTGMNWYF.

This clonotype was detected only a few times. The chain is built from TRBV5-5 and TRBJ1-1; D remains ambiguous. CDR1 SGHKS and CDR2 YYEKEE come from the germline V gene (reference sequence). The V gene lost 1 base and the J gene lost 12 bases, with 16 bases spanning the gap. The length of the CDR3 is 13 residues. Here the CDR3 DNA reads TGTGCCAGCAGCTTGTCTGTTCGGGTGGTATCTTTCTTT. It translates to CASSLSVRVVSFF.

The chain is built from TRBV20-1 and TRBJ1-5; possibly TRBD1 for D (6 bases). Trimming shortened V by 0 bases and J by 0 bases, and 15 bases separated the two germline ends. Germline CDR1 reads DFQATT; CDR2 reads SNEGSKA (reference sequence). This CDR3 spans 17 amino acids. CDR3 nucleotides: TGCAGTGCTAGAGATAGAGGGGGGCTGAATAGCAATCAGCCCCAGCATTTT. It is translated as CSARDRGGLNSNQPQHF.

Only a few counts were recorded for this clonotype. The CDR3 here is CASSQPDIIAKNIQYF. The CDR3 DNA sequence: TGTGCCAGCAGTCAACCGGACATAATAGCCAAAAACATTCAGTACTTC. The V gene is TRBV6-2 or TRBV6-3, the J gene TRBJ2-4; tentatively, D is TRBD1 (5 bases). The V end was cut by 5 bases, the J end by 0 bases, with 14 bases between. This CDR3 contains 16 residues. Germline V gene data show CDR1 as MNHEY and CDR2 as SVGEGT.

This clonotype was seen a few times. V usage is TRBV5-1 and J usage is TRBJ2-5, with TRBD2 matching 12 bases. Germline V gene lookup returns CDR1 SGHRS and CDR2 YFSETQ. The CDR3 consists of 17 residues. V was clipped by 4 bases and J by 2 bases; unmatched bases: 9. The chain's CDR3 is CASSPHPGLAGQETQYF. The CDR3 coding sequence is TGCGCCAGCAGCCCCCACCCCGGACTAGCGGGGCAAGAGACCCAGTACTTC.

The V call is TRBV12-3 or TRBV12-4, the J call TRBJ1-5, with 8 positions matching TRBD1. The CDR3 spans 15 residues. With 5 bases clipped from V and 1 base from J, the junction kept 4 bases outside the gene matches. CDR3 amino acids: CASSRTGRSNQPQHF. The CDR3 DNA reads TGTGCCAGCAGTAGGACAGGGAGAAGCAATCAGCCCCAGCATTTT.

This clonotype has more than one count but fewer than ten. The gene calls are TRBV29-1 and TRBJ2-1; a possible D gene is TRBD1 (5 bases). The ends were cut back, 8 bases at V and 7 bases at J, with 15 bases in the middle. Germline CDR1 SQVTM, CDR2 ANQGSEA. The CDR3 extends over 12 amino acids. Written as DNA, the CDR3 is TGCAGCCTCGATCCAGGGTTAAATGAGCAGTTCTTC. It translates to CSLDPGLNEQFF.

In its sample, this clonotype was seen a few times. The junction departs from the called germline gene at one end, perhaps through a read error. The chain combines TRBV7-9 with TRBJ1-2; TRBD1 might be the D (5 bases). The CDR3 is 10 amino acids. Germline-derived CDR1 and CDR2 are SEHNR and FQNEAQ (reference sequence). CDR3 sequence: CASSADRSFF. Here the CDR3 DNA reads TGTGCCAGCAGCGCCGACAGATCCTTCTTC.

This clonotype was observed a few times. The J gene is TRBJ2-5, the V gene TRBV4-1, with D perhaps matching TRBD1 (6 bases). CDR1 is MGHRA and CDR2 is YSYEKL in the germline V gene. Trimming removed 1 base at V and 2 bases at J, with 8 bases between. The CDR3 is made up of 14 amino acids. The CDR3 sequence is CASSQVTGQETQYF. The CDR3 DNA sequence: TGCGCCAGCAGCCAAGTGACAGGACAAGAGACCCAGTACTTC.

DNA of the CDR3: TGTGCCAGCAGCTTAGGGTCTGGGAGGCTTGATTCACCCCTCCACTTT. Its translation is CASSLGSGRLDSPLHF. The rearrangement uses TRBV7-8 and TRBJ1-6; no clear D. CDR1 and CDR2 (germline): SGHVS, FQNEAQ. The ends were cut back, 1 base at V and 8 bases at J, with 15 bases in the middle. CDR3 size: 16 residues.

This clonotype has just a few counts. The chain links TRBV3-1 to TRBJ2-3; 7 bases map to TRBD1. CDR1 and CDR2 (germline): LGHDT, YNNKEL (reference sequence). V shed 4 bases and J 1 base; nucleotides not matched to a gene: 8. CDR3 length equals 16 residues. The CDR3, as DNA: TGTGCCAGCAGCCCGTCCAAAGGGGGCGGCACAGATACGCAGTATTTT. Protein: CASSPSKGGGTDTQYF.

This clonotype was found a few times. V and J are TRBV7-9 and TRBJ1-3; D is undetermined. The CDR3 runs to 14 residues. Trimming stripped 5 bases from V and 3 bases from J, with 11 bases between. The germline gives CDR1 SEHNR, CDR2 FQNEAQ (reference sequence). For the CDR3, the DNA is TGTGCCAGCAGCAGGACTGAAGATGGAAACACCATATATTTT. It translates to CASSRTEDGNTIYF.

The chain uses TRBV6-1 and TRBJ1-2, with TRBD1 matching over 7 bases. CDR1 is MNHNS, CDR2 SASEGT, per germline. The V and J ends lost 6 bases and 8 bases, in that order; junction bases with no gene match: 12. This CDR3 region has 14 residues. The chain's CDR3 is CASRPGQRTGGYTF. DNA for the CDR3: TGTGCCAGCAGACCGGGACAGCGAACGGGCGGCTACACCTTC.

This clonotype has just a few counts. This chain connects TRBV5-1 to TRBJ1-1, with TRBD1 as a possible D gene (5 bases). Germline loops: CDR1 SGHRS, CDR2 YFSETQ. V dropped 1 base and J dropped 5 bases, with 6 bases sitting between them. CDR3 length: 12 residues. CDR3 in amino acids: CASSLKGTEAFF. Written as DNA, the CDR3 is TGCGCCAGCAGCTTGAAGGGGACTGAAGCTTTCTTT.

This clonotype was observed a handful of times. CDR3: CATSRVRNTEAFF. CDR3 in DNA: TGTGCCACCAGCAGAGTTAGGAACACTGAAGCTTTCTTT. The rearrangement joins TRBV15 to TRBJ1-1; D is undetermined. Looked up from germline, CDR1 is LNHNV and CDR2 is YYDKDF (reference sequence). Trimming pared 1 base from V and 1 base from J, leaving 4 bases between. This CDR3 is 13 amino acids long.

V is TRBV27 and J is TRBJ1-1; TRBD1 is a possible D gene (5 bases). The CDR3 length is 15 residues. The V end was cut by 7 bases, the J end by 2 bases, with 17 bases between. Per the germline V gene, CDR1 is MNHEY and CDR2 is SMNVEV (reference sequence). CDR3 sequence reads: CASTSGTRVNTEAFF. The DNA for the CDR3 is TGTGCCAGCACATCAGGGACGAGGGTTAACACTGAAGCTTTCTTT.

This clonotype occurred many times. The chain couples TRBV4-3 to TRBJ2-1; the D gene is possibly TRBD2 (6 bases). Trimming removed 1 base from V and 10 bases from J, with 8 bases in between. CDR1 and CDR2 (germline): LGHNA, YSLEER. The CDR3 runs 12 residues. In nucleotides, the CDR3 is TGCGCCAGCAGCCAAGTCGGAGGGGAGCAGTTCTTC. As protein: CASSQVGGEQFF.

The chain has TRBV5-1 and TRBJ1-2, with TRBD1 identical over 10 bases. Germline trimming cut 3 bases from V and 8 bases from J; bases unmatched to any gene: 13. This CDR3 is built from 16 residues. CDR1 and CDR2 (germline): SGHRS, YFSETQ. The chain's CDR3 is CASSSDDSGTGEGYTF. CDR3 nucleotide sequence: TGCGCCAGCAGCTCGGACGACTCCGGGACAGGGGAAGGCTACACCTTC.

This clonotype appeared a few times. The rearrangement joins TRBV7-9 to TRBJ1-4; maybe TRBD1 (6 bases). Germline V gene data show CDR1 as SEHNR and CDR2 as FQNEAQ (reference sequence). V was trimmed by 5 bases and J by 7 bases, leaving 11 bases between them. The CDR3 extends over 13 amino acids. CDR3 sequence: CASSTTGFEKLFF. The CDR3 DNA follows: TGTGCCAGCAGCACCACAGGGTTTGAAAAACTGTTTTTT.

In this sample, this clonotype turned up many times. The J gene is TRBJ2-2, the V gene TRBV29-1; possible D gene TRBD1, 6 bases. The CDR3 runs 12 residues. V shed 2 bases and J shed 6 bases, with 7 bases lying between them. Germline CDR1 is SQVTM and CDR2 is ANQGSEA. The DNA for the CDR3 is TGCAGCGTTGAAAAGGGGGCCGGGGAGCTGTTTTTT. Protein: CSVEKGAGELFF.

The table lists this clonotype with a few counts. This sequence joins TRBV10-3 and TRBJ2-7; maybe TRBD1 (6 bases). The CDR3 sequence is 13 residues long. With 4 bases removed from V and 2 bases from J, the gap between germline ends came to 9 bases. The germline gives CDR1 ENHRY, CDR2 SYGVKD. In DNA, the CDR3 is TGTGCCATCAGTGGCCGGGACACCTACGAGCAGTACTTC. Translation: CAISGRDTYEQYF.

CDR3 DNA sequence: TGTGCCAGCAGGATAGACGGCAGCTCTGGAAACACCATATATTTT. This encodes CASRIDGSSGNTIYF. This sequence joins TRBV5-5 and TRBJ1-3; D gene uncertain. Trimming took off 5 bases at V and 0 bases at J, with 12 bases between the two ends. The CDR3 consists of 15 residues. The germline V gene has CDR1 SGHKS and CDR2 YYEKEE (reference sequence).

J is TRBJ2-5 and V is TRBV5-4; either TRBD1 or TRBD2 may supply D (5 bases each). V lost 4 bases and J 5 bases, leaving 18 bases between the germline ends. CDR1 and CDR2 (germline): SGHNT, YYREEE (reference sequence). CDR3 length equals 15 residues. The CDR3 region has the DNA TGTGCCAGCAGCACCCGAGCCCGGGGCGATGAGACCCAGTACTTC. It specifies CASSTRARGDETQYF.

This clonotype was seen more than once but under ten times. The chain employs TRBV7-8 and TRBJ2-7; maybe TRBD1 (5 bases). The CDR3 runs 13 residues. The V end was cut by 2 bases, the J end by 2 bases, with 7 bases between. Germline V gene data show CDR1 as SGHVS and CDR2 as FQNEAQ. The CDR3 DNA is TGTGCCAGCAGCTTAAGGGGTCCCTACGAGCAGTACGTC. Encoded protein: CASSLRGPYEQYV.

The table lists this clonotype with a few counts. The chain links TRBV2 to TRBJ2-7; D not certain. V lost 5 bases and J 6 bases, leaving 8 bases between the germline ends. The CDR3 is 11 amino acids. Germline CDR1 reads SNHLY; CDR2 reads FYNNEI. The CDR3 DNA sequence: TGTGCCAGCAGTTATGATATCGAGCAGTACTTC. Translating it yields CASSYDIEQYF.

This clonotype has only a few counts. This chain links TRBV20-1 with TRBJ2-3; a weak D match, TRBD2 (5 bases). Germline V gene lookup returns CDR1 DFQATT and CDR2 SNEGSKA (reference sequence). Trimming took off 5 bases at V and 3 bases at J, with 9 bases between the two ends. The length of the CDR3 is 12 residues. The CDR3 DNA reads as TGCAGTGCTGATTCGGGGACAGATACGCAGTATTTT. Protein product: CSADSGTDTQYF.

This clonotype was counted ten times or more. V gene TRBV7-2 combines with J gene TRBJ1-2, with D perhaps TRBD1 (5 bases). The germline V gene has CDR1 SGHTA and CDR2 FQGNSA. V lost 5 bases and J lost 4, with 17 bases in between. This CDR3 is 15 amino acids long. The chain's CDR3 is CASSTIGQPSYGYTF. The CDR3 DNA reads TGTGCCAGCAGCACAATTGGACAACCCTCCTATGGCTACACCTTC.

The chain couples TRBV7-2 to TRBJ1-6; possible D gene TRBD1, 5 bases. Trimming cost V 6 bases and J 5 bases, with 17 bases left between them. CDR1 is SGHTA and CDR2 is FQGNSA in the germline V gene. The CDR3 contains 16 residues. CDR3: CASSPLAGQNNSPLHF. The CDR3 nucleotides are TGTGCCAGCAGTCCTCTCGCGGGGCAGAATAATTCACCCCTCCACTTT.